The sequence of this T cell receptor (beta chain) was determined in a study of CD8 T cells in ankylosing spondylitis. Overall study results and limits: There were earlier reports of some motif variants in reactive arthritis synovial fluid and blood.

This clonotype was observed at least ten times. Its antigen remains unidentified. TCRdb called the 5' RACE reads again in MiXCR, with one record for every CDR3 protein. The sample has 190,000 or so distinct CDR3 sequences, 9.5% to 15% seen once. This CDR3 contains 15 residues. Germline V gene data show CDR1 as MNHEY and CDR2 as SMNVEV (reference sequence). Trimming removed 5 bases from V and 6 bases from J, with 17 bases in between. Sequencing was performed on blood, either unsorted or a sorted T cell fraction (not recorded which). The rearrangement joins TRBV27 to TRBJ2-1, with D possibly matching TRBD1 (5 bases). The TCR was taken from a male donor with ankylosing spondylitis or in good health (not recorded which). CDR3 region: CASSPPGFGANEQFF. DNA for the CDR3: TGTGCCAGCAGTCCTCCAGGGTTTGGTGCCAATGAGCAGTTCTTC.